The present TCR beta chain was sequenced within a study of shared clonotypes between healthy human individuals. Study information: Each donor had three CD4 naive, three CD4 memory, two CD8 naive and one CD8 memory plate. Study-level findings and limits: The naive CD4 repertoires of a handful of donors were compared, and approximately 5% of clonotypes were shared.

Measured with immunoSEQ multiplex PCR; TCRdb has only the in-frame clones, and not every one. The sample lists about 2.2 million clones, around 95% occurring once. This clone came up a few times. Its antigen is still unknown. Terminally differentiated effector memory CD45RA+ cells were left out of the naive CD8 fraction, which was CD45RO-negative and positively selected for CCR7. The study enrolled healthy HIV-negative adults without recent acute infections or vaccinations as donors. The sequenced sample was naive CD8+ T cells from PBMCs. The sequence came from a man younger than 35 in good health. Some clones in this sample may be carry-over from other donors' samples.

CDR3 residues: CSARGGSEKLFF. As DNA, the CDR3 is TGCAGCGCCAGGGGGGGAAGTGAAAAACTGTTTTTT. The chain joins TRBV29-1 to TRBJ1-4; 7 bases fit TRBD1. V lost 7 bases, J lost 7 bases, and 6 bases stayed unmatched. The germline CDR1 and CDR2 sequences are SQVTM and ANQGSEA. The CDR3 totals 12 residues.